This entry lists 25 T cell receptor beta chains sequenced from one sample in a study of T cells in Graves' hyperthyroidism and ophthalmopathy. Amplification yielded TCR beta CDR3 regions, with RNA transcripts as the source. Carried out on the TCR CDR3, a first-round RT-PCR used the HTBI primer set. TCRdb used MiXCR to reprocess the multiplex PCR reads, holding one entry per CDR3 protein. Of around 700,000 distinct CDR3 sequences listed, roughly 20% are singletons. Sequenced input: blood. These receptors were collected from a woman aged 45-59 years with Graves' hyperthyroidism that later progressed to Graves' ophthalmopathy.

This clonotype was counted ten times or more. The rearrangement uses TRBV2 and TRBJ2-3; D perhaps matches TRBD1 (6 bases). Germline CDR1 is SNHLY and CDR2 is FYNNEI. Trimming pared 6 bases from V and 6 bases from J, leaving 19 bases between. The CDR3 contains 15 residues. For the CDR3, the DNA is TGTGCCAGCAGCCGTGGGGCAGGGGAAGGGGATACGCAGTATTTT. It specifies CASSRGAGEGDTQYF.

V is TRBV4-2 and J is TRBJ1-2; D not resolved. This CDR3 has 14 amino acids. V lost 4 bases and J 8 bases, leaving 17 bases between the germline ends. The germline V gene encodes CDR1 LGHNA and CDR2 YNFKEQ. CDR3 DNA sequence: TGTGCCAGCAGCCCGAACACGGATCCCCCGGGCTACACCTTC. This gives the protein CASSPNTDPPGYTF.

This rearrangement joins TRBV12-3 or TRBV12-4 to TRBJ2-7; 11 bases are a match to TRBD1. The V gene end was trimmed by 5 bases and the J gene end by 5 bases; junction bases not matched to a gene: 11. The CDR3 spans 16 residues. CDR3 sequence (DNA): TGTGCCAGCAGTGGAGAGCCCGGGACAGGGGGGGACGAGCAGTACTTC. Protein sequence: CASSGEPGTGGDEQYF.

This clonotype occurred many times. The rearrangement links TRBV13 to TRBJ1-2; 8 nucleotides match TRBD1. The CDR3 has 15 amino acids. Germline-derived CDR1 and CDR2 are PRHDT and FYEKMQ (reference sequence). The ends lost 5 bases at V and 4 bases at J; junction bases unmatched: 9. CDR3 DNA: TGTGCCAGCAGCCCGAGCAGGGGGCAAGGCTATGGCTACACCTTC. It codes for CASSPSRGQGYGYTF.

CDR3 nucleotides: TGTGCCAGCAGCTTCGGGACAGGGGGCATTGGAGGCTACACCTTC. Amino acids: CASSFGTGGIGGYTF. This chain joins TRBV7-2 and TRBJ1-2; TRBD1 agrees at 12 bases. V lost 3 bases to trimming and J lost 8 bases; unmatched junction nucleotides: 7. The CDR3 length is 15 residues. From germline, CDR1 is SGHTA and CDR2 FQGNSA.

The chain joins TRBV7-8 to TRBJ2-5; 12 bases are shared with TRBD2. V lost 1 base to trimming and J lost 5 bases; unmatched junction nucleotides: 8. Germline CDR1 is SGHVS and CDR2 is FQNEAQ. This CDR3 has 17 amino acids. CDR3 sequence reads: CASSLVTLAGGMETQYF. In nucleotides, the CDR3 is TGTGCCAGCAGCTTAGTGACCCTAGCGGGGGGGATGGAGACCCAGTACTTC.

Ten or more counts support this clonotype. The V gene is TRBV20-1, the J gene TRBJ2-1; D is undetermined. The CDR3 contains 14 residues. Germline V gene lookup returns CDR1 DFQATT and CDR2 SNEGSKA (reference sequence). The V gene lost 6 bases and the J gene lost 6 bases, with 18 bases spanning the gap. CDR3 protein: CSADYWAPGNEQFF. CDR3 bases: TGCAGTGCGGATTACTGGGCCCCGGGCAATGAGCAGTTCTTC.

This clonotype was picked up a small number of times. The chain carries TRBV7-2 and TRBJ2-5, with D unresolved. The CDR3 consists of 14 residues. Trimming pared 2 bases from V and 2 bases from J, leaving 9 bases between. CDR1 is SGHTA and CDR2 is FQGNSA in the germline V gene. This CDR3 reads CASSLSVSQETQYF. The CDR3 coding sequence is TGTGCCAGCAGCTTATCAGTGTCTCAAGAGACCCAGTACTTC.

This clonotype was counted at least ten times. The chain combines TRBV18 with TRBJ1-1; D perhaps matches TRBD1 (5 bases). Trimming left V 5 bases short and J 4 bases short, with 17 bases between. From germline, CDR1 is KGHSH and CDR2 LQKENI. This CDR3 spans 15 amino acids. The CDR3 DNA reads as TGTGCCAGCTCAGTCCAAGGGGCGCGAAGCACTGAAGCTTTCTTT. Protein product: CASSVQGARSTEAFF.

This clonotype has a count of ten or more. Here the CDR3 reads CASSVEGVVGNTIYF. DNA for the CDR3: TGTGCCAGCAGCGTGGAAGGGGTAGTGGGAAACACCATATATTTT. V and J are TRBV9 and TRBJ1-3, with D possibly being TRBD1 (5 bases). V was pared by 2 bases and J by 4 bases, with 13 bases between. CDR1 is SGDLS and CDR2 is YYNGEE in the germline V gene. The CDR3 has 15 amino acids.

As to this clonotype: A read error is possible here, since a much larger clone lies one base away. The V gene is TRBV11-3, the J gene TRBJ2-1, with TRBD2 identical over 10 bases. Germline loops: CDR1 SGHNT, CDR2 YENEEA. Germline trimming cut 4 bases from V and 4 bases from J; bases unmatched to any gene: 7. The CDR3 consists of 16 residues. This CDR3 is CASSSVLAGAYNEQFF. The DNA for the CDR3 is TGTGCCAGCAGCTCAGTCCTAGCGGGGGCTTACAATGAGCAGTTCTTC.

This clonotype has a handful of counts. The chain links TRBV20-1 to TRBJ2-3; TRBD2 aligns across 9 bases. V shed 7 bases, J shed 1 base, and the junction held 3 bases outside the gene matches. The CDR3 totals 13 residues. CDR1 DFQATT and CDR2 SNEGSKA come from the germline V gene (reference sequence). DNA of the CDR3: TGCAGTGTTCAGCGGGGGGGCACAGATACGCAGTATTTT. Protein: CSVQRGGTDTQYF.

Many counts were recorded for this clonotype. The chain recombines TRBV7-3 with TRBJ2-2; 7 bases line up with TRBD2. Unmatched junction bases numbered 10, after V lost 4 bases and J lost 2 bases. Germline CDR1 reads SGHTA; CDR2 reads FQGTGA. This CDR3 has 17 amino acids. Here the CDR3 DNA reads TGTGCCAGCAGCTACCTTGGGGCGGGAGTAAACACCGGGGAGCTGTTTTTT. This sequence encodes CASSYLGAGVNTGELFF. The variable domain in full, completed from reference TRBV7-3 and TRBJ2-2, reads GAGVSQTPSNKVTEKGKYVELRCDPISGHTALYWYRQSLGQGPEFLIYFQGTGAADDSGLPNDRFFAVRPEGSVSTLKIQRTERGDSAVYLCASSYLGAGVNTGELFFGEGSRLTVL.

V usage is TRBV3-1 and J usage is TRBJ1-3; D call uncertain. The CDR3 runs 15 residues. Per germline, CDR1 LGHDT and CDR2 YNNKEL (reference sequence). V lost 0 bases and J lost 0, with 6 bases in between. For the CDR3, the DNA is TGTGCCAGCAGCCAAGATGCCTTCTCTGGAAACACCATATATTTT. Its translation is CASSQDAFSGNTIYF. The full variable domain, in which reference TRBV3-1 and TRBJ1-3 provide the parts outside the CDR3, is DTAVSQTPKYLVTQMGNDKSIKCEQNLGHDTMYWYKQDSKKFLKIMFSYNNKELIINETVPNRFSPKSPDKAHLNLHINSLELGDSAVYFCASSQDAFSGNTIYFGEGSWLTVV.

The V call is TRBV27, the J call TRBJ1-2; D is unresolved. Between the trimmed V and J ends, which lost 11 bases and 10 bases, there was a span of 20 bases. This CDR3 spans 12 amino acids. CDR1 is MNHEY, CDR2 SMNVEV, per germline (reference sequence). CDR3 in DNA: TGTGCCGCCCCCGGACCGCAGGATGTCTACACCTTC. Protein: CAAPGPQDVYTF.

This clonotype has at least ten counts. The V gene is TRBV27, the J gene TRBJ2-3, with TRBD2 as a possible D gene (5 bases). This CDR3 is built from 15 residues. V dropped 0 bases and J dropped 4 bases, with 11 bases sitting between them. The germline V gene has CDR1 MNHEY and CDR2 SMNVEV (reference sequence). The DNA for the CDR3 is TGTGCCAGCAGTTTATCACTAGACCCCTCAGATACGCAGTATTTT. It encodes CASSLSLDPSDTQYF.

Many counts were recorded for this clonotype. The V and J genes are TRBV12-3 or TRBV12-4 and TRBJ1-6, with no clear D. The CDR3 length is 15 residues. V gave up 2 bases and J gave up 5 bases, with 10 bases separating them. CDR3 coding DNA: TGTGCCAGCAGTTTATCCTCCACAAATAATTCACCCCTCCACTTT. Protein product: CASSLSSTNNSPLHF.

This clonotype came up a few times. The V gene is TRBV20-1, the J gene TRBJ2-1; D call uncertain. Germline CDR1 is DFQATT and CDR2 is SNEGSKA (reference sequence). The ends were cut back, 1 base at V and 7 bases at J, with 8 bases in the middle. There are 12 residues in the CDR3. The CDR3 DNA reads TGCAGTGCTAGAGCGCCTGTGAATGAGCAGTTCTTC. Protein: CSARAPVNEQFF.

Many counts were recorded for this clonotype. The chain carries TRBV27 and TRBJ2-1, with D possibly matching TRBD1 (5 bases). Per germline, CDR1 MNHEY and CDR2 SMNVEV (reference sequence). V lost 3 bases and J lost 2, with 8 bases in between. This CDR3 has 14 amino acids. The CDR3 nucleotides read TGTGCCAGCAGTTTGGGGCTGACCTACAATGAGCAGTTCTTC. It codes for CASSLGLTYNEQFF.

Ten or more counts support this clonotype. This rearrangement joins TRBV3-1 to TRBJ2-5, with 15 bases lining up with TRBD2. The CDR3 has 19 residues. V lost 4 bases, J lost 0 bases, and 9 bases stayed unmatched. Germline V gene data show CDR1 as LGHDT and CDR2 as YNNKEL (reference sequence). The CDR3 loop reads CASSPWTSGGAMYQETQYF. CDR3 in DNA: TGTGCCAGCAGCCCCTGGACTAGCGGGGGGGCCATGTACCAAGAGACCCAGTACTTC.

This clonotype was seen repeatedly, ten times or more. The chain couples TRBV20-1 to TRBJ2-3, with 12 nucleotides matching TRBD2. CDR1 DFQATT and CDR2 SNEGSKA come from the germline V gene (reference sequence). The J segment lost 2 bases and the V segment lost 3 bases, leaving 6 bases of the junction unmatched. The CDR3 is made up of 16 amino acids. The CDR3 DNA is TGCAGTGCTAGGAAACCTAGCGGGGGGGCCACAGATACGCAGTATTTT. It is translated as CSARKPSGGATDTQYF.

The rearrangement joins TRBV6-1 to TRBJ1-4, with D possibly being TRBD1 (5 bases). Germline lookup yields CDR1 MNHNS and CDR2 SASEGT. The CDR3 has 13 residues. Deletions cut 6 bases from V and 6 bases from J, with 11 bases between. CDR3 coding DNA: TGTGCCAGCAGGATGGGGACGGATGAAAAACTGTTTTTT. This codes for CASRMGTDEKLFF.

V gene TRBV4-1 combines with J gene TRBJ1-5; unclear D gene. The CDR3 consists of 14 residues. Trimming pared 0 bases from V and 2 bases from J, leaving 5 bases between. Germline CDR1 reads MGHRA; CDR2 reads YSYEKL. CDR3 sequence reads: CASSQDDRNQPQHF. CDR3 nucleotides: TGCGCCAGCAGCCAAGATGACCGCAATCAGCCCCAGCATTTT.

This clonotype was observed at least ten times. The chain recombines TRBV6-1 with TRBJ2-3, with D perhaps matching TRBD2 (5 bases). The V gene's germline CDR1 is MNHNS and CDR2 SASEGT. Trimming shortened V by 5 bases and J by 4 bases, and 13 bases separated the two germline ends. The CDR3 length is 14 residues. CDR3 sequence reads: CASSPDSVPDTQYF. DNA of the CDR3: TGTGCCAGCAGTCCGGACTCCGTTCCAGATACGCAGTATTTT.

Details on this clonotype: A read error may explain this, as a much larger clone is one base away. This sequence joins TRBV6-1 and TRBJ2-3; perhaps TRBD1 as D (5 bases). The J call may not be correct, given that the DNA end is closer to TRBJ1-5. The germline V gene has CDR1 MNHNS and CDR2 SASEGT. The CDR3 runs 17 residues. CDR3 region: CARGVRRAGGSTDTQHF. The CDR3 DNA reads TGTGCCAGGGGGGTGAGGAGGGCTGGGGGTTCCACAGATACGCAGCATTTT.